These 8 T cell receptor beta chains came from one sample sequenced in a study of T cells in Graves' hyperthyroidism and ophthalmopathy. Regions amplified from RNA transcripts were the TCR beta CDR3 regions. An initial round of RT-PCR targeting the TCR CDR3 relied on the HTBI primer set. MiXCR, applied by TCRdb to the multiplex PCR reads, yields one record per CDR3 protein. Of 500,000 to 600,000 distinct CDR3 sequences listed, about half are singletons. Input material: peripheral blood or thyroid tissue (not recorded which). The receptors derive from an adult woman with Graves' disease, either hyperthyroidism or ophthalmopathy (not recorded which).

This clonotype turned up a few times. The chain links TRBV5-1 to TRBJ2-7; TRBD2 aligns across 14 bases. The CDR3 runs 16 residues. In germline, CDR1 is SGHRS, CDR2 YFSETQ. Trimming removed 0 bases from V and 5 bases from J; junction bases left unmatched: 4. CDR3 nucleotide sequence: TGCGCCAGCAGCTTGGCCCTGGGACTAGCGGGAGACGAGCAGTACTTC. Protein product: CASSLALGLAGDEQYF.

The V call is TRBV5-7, the J call TRBJ1-1; 7 bases are shared with TRBD1. TRBV5-7 is identified as an open reading frame with a role that is uncertain. The V gene end was trimmed by 3 bases and the J gene end by 0 bases; junction bases not matched to a gene: 8. This CDR3 comprises 16 residues. CDR3 amino acids: CASSSGGGGMNTEAFF. The CDR3 region has the DNA TGTGCCAGCAGCTCAGGGGGGGGGGGCATGAACACTGAAGCTTTCTTT.

The CDR3: CAISDDRTYQETQYF. DNA for the CDR3: TGTGCCATCAGTGATGACAGGACGTACCAAGAGACCCAGTACTTC. The chain carries TRBV10-3 and TRBJ2-5, with D maybe TRBD1 (6 bases). The CDR3 loop spans 15 amino acids. Looked up from germline, CDR1 is ENHRY and CDR2 is SYGVKD. V was cut by 3 bases and J by 0 bases, with 11 bases left in between.

The rearrangement links TRBV15 to TRBJ2-7; D perhaps matches TRBD2 (5 bases). This CDR3 region has 14 residues. Germline V CDR1 and CDR2: LNHNV, YYDKDF (reference sequence). V was trimmed by 1 base and J by 7 bases, leaving 14 bases between them. The CDR3 loop reads CATSRVSVAREQYF. CDR3 nucleotide sequence: TGTGCCACCAGCAGAGTTAGCGTCGCCCGGGAGCAGTACTTC.

V usage is TRBV4-1 and J usage is TRBJ2-2; D uncertain. The CDR3 consists of 12 residues. Germline lookup yields CDR1 MGHRA and CDR2 YSYEKL. The ends were cut back, 4 bases at V and 4 bases at J, with 4 bases in the middle. The CDR3 DNA is TGCGCCAGCAGCCCGGTCACCGGGGAGCTGTTTTTT. It yields the protein CASSPVTGELFF.

The V gene is TRBV25-1, the J gene TRBJ1-5; 7 bases fit TRBD1. CDR3 length: 12 amino acids. V lost 6 bases, J lost 7 bases, and 3 bases stayed unmatched. Per the germline V gene, CDR1 is MGHDK and CDR2 is SYGVNS. The CDR3 loop is CASRQGWQPQHF. CDR3 coding DNA: TGTGCCAGCAGACAGGGGTGGCAGCCCCAGCATTTT.

The rearrangement joins TRBV15 to TRBJ2-5; TRBD1 matches 10 bases. V lost 3 bases and J lost 3; bases outside the gene matches: 7. This CDR3 has 16 residues. Germline CDR1 is LNHNV and CDR2 is YYDKDF (reference sequence). Here the CDR3 reads CATSRTRQGAKETQYF. The CDR3 DNA follows: TGTGCCACCAGCAGGACGAGACAGGGGGCTAAAGAGACCCAGTACTTC.

V usage is TRBV7-2 and J usage is TRBJ1-2; D remains ambiguous. This CDR3 has 14 residues. Germline V gene sequence: CDR1 SGHTA, CDR2 FQGNSA. The ends were cut back, 1 base at V and 6 bases at J, with 12 bases in the middle. CDR3 nucleotides: TGTGCCAGCAGCTTAGGCGCGTCACCGAATGGCTACACCTTC. Protein sequence: CASSLGASPNGYTF.